The present T cell receptor (beta chain) was sequenced within a study of cytomegalovirus exposure and HLA in healthy donors. Broader study findings: From TCR beta sequences, most subjects' HLA-A and HLA-B alleles were reportedly predicted accurately. TCR beta chains numbering 164 were designated cytomegalovirus-associated.

The PCR employed 60 Vbeta primers together with 13 Jbeta primers. TCRdb's table, derived via immunoSEQ multiplex PCR, lists solely in-frame clones and lacks some. The sample holds approximately 95,000 clones, just under 80% seen once. There are 19 residues in the CDR3. Trimming took 0 bases from V and 5 from J; bases not matched to a gene: 15. Germline V gives CDR1 SGDLS, CDR2 YYNGEE. The sample holds a few counts of this clone. Its target is not known. This sequence joins TRBV9 and TRBJ2-2; TRBD2 aligns across 8 bases. The sample taken for sequencing was PBMCs. This receptor was identified in a woman between 40 and 50 years old in good health and CMV-seropositive. CDR3: CASSVGLGLVVPLTGELFF. The CDR3 coding sequence is TGTGCCAGCAGCGTAGGATTGGGACTAGTAGTCCCATTGACCGGGGAGCTGTTTTTT.